One and the same sample provided the 21 T cell receptor beta chains below, sequenced in a study of T cell responses to AZD1222 COVID-19 vaccine. Profiling relied on immunoSEQ multiplex PCR, and the TCRdb table lists in-frame clones only, not all of them. The data contain 140,000 or so clones, roughly 86% of them singletons. The material was peripheral blood, obtained 28 days after the second AZD1222 dose. The receptor set was obtained from an adult who received the AZD1222 COVID-19 vaccine.

In this sample, this clone turned up a few times. V is TRBV2 and J is TRBJ2-7; no clear D. The germline gives CDR1 SNHLY, CDR2 FYNNEI. The length of the CDR3 is 15 residues. V was shortened by 1 base and J by 0 bases, with 10 bases between the two germline ends. The CDR3, as DNA: TGTGCCAGCAGTGAAGAGGCGAGCATCTCCTACGAGCAGTACTTC. It translates to CASSEEASISYEQYF.

Turning to this clone: The DNA is left out, because the CDR3 cannot be placed on it with certainty; the CDR3 is given as TCRdb lists it. The chain carries TRBV5-3 and TRBJ1-6; no check of the table's D call, TRBD1, against the DNA was made. TRBV5-3 is placed among ORFs of uncertain function. The CDR3 spans 16 residues, counting both ends. This CDR3 is CARSLSGRAGGTHLHF.

The gene calls are TRBV10-1 and TRBJ1-2, with D possibly TRBD1 on 5 matching bases. Germline lookup yields CDR1 WNHNN and CDR2 SYGVQD (reference sequence). This CDR3 spans 16 amino acids. V shed 3 bases and J shed 5 bases, with 19 bases lying between them. The CDR3 protein is CASSDFGASFGYGYTF. The CDR3 DNA reads as TGCGCCAGCAGTGATTTCGGGGCGTCCTTCGGGTATGGCTACACCTTC.

This chain uses TRBV19 with TRBJ1-4; tentative D call: TRBD1 (5 bases). V lost 5 bases and J lost 8, with 18 bases in between. The CDR3 contains 15 residues. The V gene's germline CDR1 is LNHDA and CDR2 SQIVND (reference sequence). This CDR3 reads CASSRTPGGREKLFF. The CDR3 DNA reads as TGTGCCAGTAGTCGAACCCCGGGGGGGAGAGAAAAACTGTTTTTT.

This clone has only one observation. V is TRBV6-5 and J is TRBJ1-6; 7 bases map to TRBD1. The germline V gene encodes CDR1 MNHEY and CDR2 SVGAGI. The junction had 8 bases not matched to a gene; V was cut back by 2 bases and J by 7 bases. The CDR3 is 16 residues long. Here the CDR3 DNA reads TGTGCCAGCAGTTACGGGAGGGACAGCGGAAATTCACCCCTCCACTTT. As protein: CASSYGRDSGNSPLHF.

This clone was observed once. The chain combines TRBV30 with TRBJ2-7; 7 bases line up with TRBD2. The CDR3 runs 15 residues. The germline gives CDR1 GTSNPN, CDR2 SVGIG (reference sequence). The junction had 10 bases not matched to a gene; V was cut back by 0 bases and J by 5 bases. The CDR3 here is CAWSVGRGPPHEQYF. The DNA for the CDR3 is TGTGCCTGGAGTGTGGGGAGGGGACCCCCCCACGAGCAGTACTTC.

This chain links TRBV5-4 with TRBJ2-2; D uncertain. The CDR3 is 13 amino acids. CDR1 is SGHNT, CDR2 YYREEE, per germline (reference sequence). V lost 0 bases, J lost 5 bases, and 5 bases lay in between. The CDR3 nucleotides are TGTGCCAGCAGCTTGGGGGGAACCGGGGAGCTGTTTTTT. Protein: CASSLGGTGELFF.

This clone came up once. The chain employs TRBV30 and TRBJ2-4; tentatively, D is TRBD2 (6 bases). V lost 8 bases and J lost 7, with 18 bases in between. The CDR3 has 13 residues. Germline V gene data show CDR1 as GTSNPN and CDR2 as SVGIG (reference sequence). In DNA, the CDR3 is TGTGCCGGCGGGGATCCTGGAGGGAACATTCAGTACTTC. Translating gives CAGGDPGGNIQYF.

The chain employs TRBV20-1 and TRBJ1-4, with D unresolved. The CDR3 is made up of 11 amino acids. Germline V CDR1 and CDR2: DFQATT, SNEGSKA (reference sequence). The V end was cut by 6 bases, the J end by 4 bases, with 6 bases between. The CDR3 is CSAPFNEKLFF. CDR3 coding DNA: TGCAGTGCGCCATTTAATGAAAAACTGTTTTTT.

The chain joins TRBV6-5 to TRBJ2-7; the match to TRBD1 covers 7 bases. The germline CDR1 and CDR2 sequences are MNHEY and SVGAGI. The CDR3 covers 14 residues. J was trimmed by 4 bases and V by 6 bases; bases with no gene match: 9. CDR3 in amino acids: CASRRTGEPYEQYF. CDR3 DNA sequence: TGTGCCAGCAGACGTACAGGGGAGCCGTACGAGCAGTACTTC.

The chain combines TRBV12-5 with TRBJ1-5; 11 nucleotides line up with TRBD1. The CDR3 totals 15 residues. The junction had 8 bases not matched to a gene; V was cut back by 6 bases and J by 7 bases. Germline CDR1 LGHNT, CDR2 FRNRAP. CDR3 in amino acids: CASGPLGQGGQPQHF. The CDR3 DNA reads TGTGCTAGTGGCCCGCTGGGACAGGGGGGCCAGCCCCAGCATTTT.

V gene TRBV18 combines with J gene TRBJ2-5; D is uncertain. The V and J ends lost 0 bases and 0 bases respectively, with 5 bases between them. The CDR3 sequence is 14 residues long. CDR1 and CDR2 from the germline V gene are KGHSH and LQKENI. The CDR3 loop is CASSPPGYQETQYF. In DNA form, the CDR3 reads TGTGCCAGCTCACCACCGGGGTACCAAGAGACCCAGTACTTC.

The V gene is TRBV3-1 (or the pseudogene TRBV3-2), the J gene TRBJ2-7; weak D call: TRBD2 (5 bases). The CDR3 spans 12 residues. Looked up from germline, CDR1 is LGHDT and CDR2 is YNNKEL (reference sequence). V was trimmed by 4 bases and J by 7 bases, leaving 11 bases between them. CDR3 sequence (DNA): TGTGCCAGCAGCCCTGACTACCTGGAGCAGTACTTC. Protein product: CASSPDYLEQYF.

V usage is TRBV19 and J usage is TRBJ1-2; weak D call: TRBD1 (5 bases). CDR3 length: 14 residues. The germline CDR1 and CDR2 sequences are LNHDA and SQIVND (reference sequence). Trimming took off 7 bases at V and 0 bases at J, with 12 bases between the two ends. The CDR3, as DNA: TGTGCCAGTACCCGCAGACAGACTAACTATGGCTACACCTTC. Residues: CASTRRQTNYGYTF.

The rearrangement joins TRBV30 to TRBJ2-3; 7 bases are shared with TRBD2. J was trimmed by 1 base and V by 5 bases; bases with no gene match: 6. This CDR3 has 14 amino acids. CDR1 GTSNPN and CDR2 SVGIG come from the germline V gene (reference sequence). The DNA for the CDR3 is TGTGCCTGGCGAAGCCGGGGGGGCACAGATACGCAGTATTTT. Translated, it gives CAWRSRGGTDTQYF.

The chain is built from TRBV5-1 and TRBJ2-3; TRBD1 agrees at 9 bases. Per germline, CDR1 SGHRS and CDR2 YFSETQ. The junction had 9 bases not matched to a gene; V was cut back by 2 bases and J by 5 bases. CDR3 length equals 16 residues. This CDR3 reads CASSFTGGLLVDTQYF. The CDR3, as DNA: TGCGCCAGCAGCTTTACAGGGGGCCTCCTCGTAGATACGCAGTATTTT.

This clone occurred once. The chain uses TRBV27 and TRBJ1-2, with no clear D. CDR1 and CDR2 from the germline V gene are MNHEY and SMNVEV (reference sequence). The CDR3 spans 15 residues. The germline V and J ends were trimmed by 5 bases and 6 bases, with 19 bases remaining between them. CDR3 sequence (DNA): TGTGCCAGCAGTACTCAGCCCAACGGGGTCAATGGCTACACCTTC. Its protein is CASSTQPNGVNGYTF.

The chain employs TRBV9 and TRBJ2-5; 8 bases map to TRBD1. This CDR3 contains 19 residues. With V trimmed by 4 bases and J by 3 bases, 20 bases remained unmatched. Germline lookup yields CDR1 SGDLS and CDR2 YYNGEE. As DNA, the CDR3 is TGTGCCAGCAGCCCTCGTCCCGGGACAGGTTTAGTAACTAAAGAGACCCAGTACTTC. This encodes CASSPRPGTGLVTKETQYF.

The chain recombines TRBV12-3 or TRBV12-4 with TRBJ2-1, with D hard to call. This CDR3 is built from 12 residues. V gave up 3 bases and J gave up 9 bases, with 9 bases separating them. The CDR3 here is CASSLVRAEQFF. CDR3 bases: TGTGCCAGCAGTTTGGTAAGGGCTGAGCAGTTCTTC.

The V call is TRBV10-3, the J call TRBJ2-1; no firm D call. The CDR3 extends over 13 amino acids. Looked up from germline, CDR1 is ENHRY and CDR2 is SYGVKD. Between the trimmed V and J ends, which lost 0 bases and 7 bases, there was a span of 7 bases. The DNA of the CDR3 is TGTGCCATCAGTGAGTCGACCGAAAATGAGCAGTTCTTC. Amino acids: CAISESTENEQFF.

The CDR3: CASSFLVGNYEQYF. CDR3 nucleotide sequence: TGTGCCAGCAGTTTCCTAGTGGGAAACTACGAGCAGTACTTC. The chain joins TRBV27 to TRBJ2-7; no definite D call. CDR1 and CDR2 from the germline V gene are MNHEY and SMNVEV (reference sequence). CDR3 length equals 14 residues. Trimming pared 3 bases from V and 3 bases from J, leaving 12 bases between.